Listed here is a single T cell receptor beta chain. Sequencing was performed with immunoSEQ multiplex PCR; in TCRdb, only in-frame clones are kept and a portion is missing. Seen here are 400,000 to 550,000 clones, around nine tenths observed once, and the top ten hold around 1.8%. This sample was included in a study of blood T cell repertoires in COVID-19. The CDR3 spans 12 residues. Germline lookup yields CDR1 MDHEN and CDR2 SYDVKM. This rearrangement joins TRBV28 to TRBJ1-1, with 7 bases aligning to TRBD1. The sample was PBMCs or T cells enriched from blood (not recorded which). This clonotype originated in a woman between 18 and 30 years old with acute COVID-19. The CDR3 sequence is CAHHRGGTEAFF. The DNA for the CDR3 is TGTGCTCACCACAGGGGAGGCACTGAAGCTTTCTTT.